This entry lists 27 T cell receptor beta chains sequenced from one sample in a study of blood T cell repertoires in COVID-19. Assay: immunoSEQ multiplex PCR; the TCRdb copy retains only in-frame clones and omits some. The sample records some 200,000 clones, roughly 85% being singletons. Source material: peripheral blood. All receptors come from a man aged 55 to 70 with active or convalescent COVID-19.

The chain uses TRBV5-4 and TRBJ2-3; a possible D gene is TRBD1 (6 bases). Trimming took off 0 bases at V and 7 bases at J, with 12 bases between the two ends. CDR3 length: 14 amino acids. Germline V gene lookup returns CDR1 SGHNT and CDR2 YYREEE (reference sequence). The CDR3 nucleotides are TGTGCCAGCAGCTTGGCGCAGGGGATGAATACGCAGTATTTT. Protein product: CASSLAQGMNTQYF.

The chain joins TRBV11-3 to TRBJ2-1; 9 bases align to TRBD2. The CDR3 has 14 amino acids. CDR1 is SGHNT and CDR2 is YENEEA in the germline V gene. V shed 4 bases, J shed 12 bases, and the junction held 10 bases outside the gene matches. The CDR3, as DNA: TGTGCCAGCAGCTACAGTACCGCGGGGGGGCTGCAGTTCTTC. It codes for CASSYSTAGGLQFF.

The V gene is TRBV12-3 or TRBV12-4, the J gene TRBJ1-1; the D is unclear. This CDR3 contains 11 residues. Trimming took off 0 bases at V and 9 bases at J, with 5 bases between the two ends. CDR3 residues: CASSLANKAFF. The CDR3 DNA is TGTGCCAGCAGTTTAGCCAACAAAGCTTTCTTT.

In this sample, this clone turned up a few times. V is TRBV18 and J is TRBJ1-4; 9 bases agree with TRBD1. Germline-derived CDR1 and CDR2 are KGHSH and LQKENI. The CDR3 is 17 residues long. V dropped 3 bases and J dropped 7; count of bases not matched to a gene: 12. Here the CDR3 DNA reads TGTGCCAGCTCACCTCCGGGACAGGGTGAAGGAGTTGAAAAACTGTTTTTT. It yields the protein CASSPPGQGEGVEKLFF.

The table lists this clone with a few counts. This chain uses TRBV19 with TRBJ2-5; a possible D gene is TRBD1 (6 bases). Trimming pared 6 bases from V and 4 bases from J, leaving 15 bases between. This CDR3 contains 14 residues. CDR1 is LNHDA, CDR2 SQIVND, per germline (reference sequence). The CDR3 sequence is CASRYRDQGETQYF. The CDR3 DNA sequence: TGTGCCAGTAGGTACAGGGACCAAGGAGAGACCCAGTACTTC.

This chain's CDR3 is CASSILTAGGASTDTQYF. Written as DNA, the CDR3 is TGCGCCAGCAGCATTCTTACGGCCGGCGGGGCTAGCACAGATACGCAGTATTTT. The J gene is TRBJ2-3, the V gene TRBV5-1, with D tentatively TRBD2 (6 bases). Trimming cost V 4 bases and J 0 bases, with 21 bases left between them. Germline V gene lookup returns CDR1 SGHRS and CDR2 YFSETQ. The CDR3 is 18 residues long. Using reference TRBV5-1 and TRBJ2-3 for the parts outside the CDR3, the full variable domain is KAGVTQTPRYLIKTRGQQVTLSCSPISGHRSVSWYQQTPGQGLQFLFEYFSETQRNKGNFPGRFSGRQFSNSRSEMNVSTLELGDSALYLCASSILTAGGASTDTQYFGPGTRLTVL.

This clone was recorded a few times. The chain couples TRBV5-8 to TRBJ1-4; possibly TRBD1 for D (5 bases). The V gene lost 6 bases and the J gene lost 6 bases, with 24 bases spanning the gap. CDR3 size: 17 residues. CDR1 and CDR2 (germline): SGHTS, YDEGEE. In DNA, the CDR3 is TGTGCCAGCACTCTAAGCACTAATAGGGGATACGATGAAAAACTGTTTTTT. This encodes CASTLSTNRGYDEKLFF.

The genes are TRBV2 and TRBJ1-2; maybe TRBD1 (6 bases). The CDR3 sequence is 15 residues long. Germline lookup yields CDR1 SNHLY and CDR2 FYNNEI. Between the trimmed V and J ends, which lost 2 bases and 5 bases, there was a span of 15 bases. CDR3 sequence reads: CASSEQGPLMYGYTF. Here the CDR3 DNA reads TGTGCCAGCAGTGAACAGGGGCCCCTTATGTATGGCTACACCTTC.

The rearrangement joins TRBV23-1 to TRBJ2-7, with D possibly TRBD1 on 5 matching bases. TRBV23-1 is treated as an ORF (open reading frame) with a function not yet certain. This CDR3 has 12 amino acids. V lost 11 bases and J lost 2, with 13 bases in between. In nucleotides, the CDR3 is TGCGCCCAAGGGGCTGGAACCTACGAGCAGTACTTC. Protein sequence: CAQGAGTYEQYF.

CDR3 DNA: TGTGCCAGCGCGTGGACAGGAGCTACGGACTGGACCCTCCACTTT. Translation gives CASAWTGATDWTLHF. The V gene is TRBV3-1 (or the pseudogene TRBV3-2), the J gene TRBJ1-6; 7 bases are shared with TRBD1. The CDR3 extends over 15 amino acids. Germline CDR1 LGHDT, CDR2 YNNKEL (reference sequence). V dropped 8 bases and J dropped 14; count of bases not matched to a gene: 18.

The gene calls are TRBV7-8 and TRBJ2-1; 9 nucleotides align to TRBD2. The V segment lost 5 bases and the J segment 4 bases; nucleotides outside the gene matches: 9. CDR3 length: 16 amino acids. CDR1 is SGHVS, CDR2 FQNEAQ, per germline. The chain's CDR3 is CASSPPPGLAYNEQFF. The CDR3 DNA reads TGTGCCAGCAGCCCGCCCCCGGGACTAGCTTACAATGAGCAGTTCTTC.

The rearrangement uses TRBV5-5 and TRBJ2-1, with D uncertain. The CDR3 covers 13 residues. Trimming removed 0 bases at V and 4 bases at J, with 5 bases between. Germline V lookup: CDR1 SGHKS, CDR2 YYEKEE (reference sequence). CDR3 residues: CASSLGQYNEQFF. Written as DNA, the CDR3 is TGTGCCAGCAGCTTGGGGCAATACAATGAGCAGTTCTTC.

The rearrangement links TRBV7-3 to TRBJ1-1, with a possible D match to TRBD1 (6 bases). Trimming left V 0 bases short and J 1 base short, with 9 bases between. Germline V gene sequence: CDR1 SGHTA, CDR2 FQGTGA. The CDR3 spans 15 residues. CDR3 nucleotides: TGTGCCAGCAGCTTAACGCAGGGGACGAACACTGAAGCTTTCTTT. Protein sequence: CASSLTQGTNTEAFF.

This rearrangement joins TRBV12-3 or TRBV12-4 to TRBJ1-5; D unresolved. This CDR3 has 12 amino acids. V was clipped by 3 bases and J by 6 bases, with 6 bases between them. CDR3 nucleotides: TGTGCCAGCAGTTTTTCGGGTCAGCCCCAGCATTTT. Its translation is CASSFSGQPQHF.

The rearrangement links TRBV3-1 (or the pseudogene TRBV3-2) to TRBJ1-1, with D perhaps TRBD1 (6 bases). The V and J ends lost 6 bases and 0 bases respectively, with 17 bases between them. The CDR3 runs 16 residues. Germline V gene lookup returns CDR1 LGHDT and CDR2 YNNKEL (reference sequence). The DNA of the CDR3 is TGTGCCAGCAGGGCCAGGGGAGGGGGTATGAACACTGAAGCTTTCTTT. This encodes CASRARGGGMNTEAFF.

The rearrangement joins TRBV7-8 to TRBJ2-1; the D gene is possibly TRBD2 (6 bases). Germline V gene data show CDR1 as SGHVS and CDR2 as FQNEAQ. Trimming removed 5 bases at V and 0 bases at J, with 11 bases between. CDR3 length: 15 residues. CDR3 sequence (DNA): TGTGCCAGCAGCGGCGGGACCGGCTCCTACAATGAGCAGTTCTTC. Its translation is CASSGGTGSYNEQFF.

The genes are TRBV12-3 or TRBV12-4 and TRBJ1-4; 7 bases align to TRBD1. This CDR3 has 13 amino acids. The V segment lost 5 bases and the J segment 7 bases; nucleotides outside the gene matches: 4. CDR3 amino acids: CASSPTGLEKLFF. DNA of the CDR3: TGTGCCAGCAGTCCGACAGGGCTTGAAAAACTGTTTTTT.

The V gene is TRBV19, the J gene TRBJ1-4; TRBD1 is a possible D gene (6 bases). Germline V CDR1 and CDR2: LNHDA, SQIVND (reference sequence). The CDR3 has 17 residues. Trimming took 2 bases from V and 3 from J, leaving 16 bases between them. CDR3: CASSILRGAQANEKLFF. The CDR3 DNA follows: TGTGCCAGTAGTATACTTCGGGGGGCTCAGGCTAATGAAAAACTGTTTTTT.

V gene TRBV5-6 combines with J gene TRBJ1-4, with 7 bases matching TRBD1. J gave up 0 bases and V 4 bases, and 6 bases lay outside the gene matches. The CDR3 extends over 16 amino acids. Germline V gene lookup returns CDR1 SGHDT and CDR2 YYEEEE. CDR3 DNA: TGTGCCAGCAGCGCCCGGGACAGTGCAACTAATGAAAAACTGTTTTTT. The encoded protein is CASSARDSATNEKLFF.

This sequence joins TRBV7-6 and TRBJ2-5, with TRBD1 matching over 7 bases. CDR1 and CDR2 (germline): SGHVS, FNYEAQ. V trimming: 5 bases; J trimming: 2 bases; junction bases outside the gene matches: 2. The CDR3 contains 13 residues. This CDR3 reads CASSDRDQETQYF. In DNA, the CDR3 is TGTGCCAGCAGCGACAGGGATCAAGAGACCCAGTACTTC.

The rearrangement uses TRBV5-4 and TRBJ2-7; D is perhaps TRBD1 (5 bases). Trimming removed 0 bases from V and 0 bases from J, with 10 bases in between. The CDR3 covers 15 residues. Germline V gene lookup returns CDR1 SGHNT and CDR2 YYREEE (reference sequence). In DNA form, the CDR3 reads TGTGCCAGCAGCTTGGGGGGCAGGAACTCCTACGAGCAGTACTTC. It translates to CASSLGGRNSYEQYF.

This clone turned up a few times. The CDR3 region has the DNA TGTGCCAGTCACACCATCAGGGATCAAGAGACCCAGTACTTC. Amino acids: CASHTIRDQETQYF. The V gene is TRBV5-4, the J gene TRBJ2-5; tentatively, D is TRBD1 (5 bases). From germline, CDR1 is SGHNT and CDR2 YYREEE (reference sequence). V lost 8 bases to trimming and J lost 2 bases, with 16 bases between them. The CDR3 sequence is 14 residues long.

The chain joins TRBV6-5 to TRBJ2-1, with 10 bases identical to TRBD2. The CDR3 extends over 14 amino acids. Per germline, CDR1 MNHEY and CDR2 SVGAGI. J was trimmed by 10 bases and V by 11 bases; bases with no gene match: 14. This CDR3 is CAVIPSGGAGEQFF. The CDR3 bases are TGTGCCGTTATCCCCAGCGGGGGGGCGGGAGAGCAGTTCTTC.

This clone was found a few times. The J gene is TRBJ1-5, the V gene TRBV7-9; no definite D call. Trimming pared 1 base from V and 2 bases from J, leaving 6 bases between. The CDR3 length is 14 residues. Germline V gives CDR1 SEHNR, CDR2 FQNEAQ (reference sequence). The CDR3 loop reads CASSLGSGNQPQHF. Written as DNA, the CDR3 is TGTGCCAGCAGCTTAGGTTCAGGCAATCAGCCCCAGCATTTT.

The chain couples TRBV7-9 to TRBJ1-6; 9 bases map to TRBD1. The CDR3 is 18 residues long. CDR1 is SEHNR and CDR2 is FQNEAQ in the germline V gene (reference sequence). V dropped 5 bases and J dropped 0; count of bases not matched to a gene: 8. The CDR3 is CASSTTGGFSSYNSPLHF. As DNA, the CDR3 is TGTGCCAGCAGCACCACAGGGGGCTTCAGCTCCTATAATTCACCCCTCCACTTT.

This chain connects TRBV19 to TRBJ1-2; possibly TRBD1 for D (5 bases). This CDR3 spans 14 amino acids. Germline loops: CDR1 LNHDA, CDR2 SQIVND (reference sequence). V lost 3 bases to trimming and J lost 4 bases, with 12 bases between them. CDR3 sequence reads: CASSIRGRSYGYTF. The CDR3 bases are TGTGCCAGTAGTATTAGGGGCAGATCCTATGGCTACACCTTC.

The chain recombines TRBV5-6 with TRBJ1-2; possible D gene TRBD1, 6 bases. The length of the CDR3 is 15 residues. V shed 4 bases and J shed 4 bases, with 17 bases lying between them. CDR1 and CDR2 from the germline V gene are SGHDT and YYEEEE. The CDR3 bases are TGTGCCAGCAGCCCGGTACCCGACAGGTCCTATGGCTACACCTTC. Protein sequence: CASSPVPDRSYGYTF.